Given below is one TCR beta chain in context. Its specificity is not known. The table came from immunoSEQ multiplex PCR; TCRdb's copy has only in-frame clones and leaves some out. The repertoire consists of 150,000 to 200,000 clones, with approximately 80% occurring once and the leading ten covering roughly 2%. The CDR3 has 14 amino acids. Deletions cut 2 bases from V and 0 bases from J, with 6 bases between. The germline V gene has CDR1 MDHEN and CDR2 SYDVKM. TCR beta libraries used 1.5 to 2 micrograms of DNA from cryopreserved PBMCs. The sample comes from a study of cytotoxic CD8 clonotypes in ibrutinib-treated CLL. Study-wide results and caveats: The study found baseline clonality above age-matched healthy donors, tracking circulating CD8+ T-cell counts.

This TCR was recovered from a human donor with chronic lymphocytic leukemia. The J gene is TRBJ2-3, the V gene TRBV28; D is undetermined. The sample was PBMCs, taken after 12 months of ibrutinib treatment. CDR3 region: CASSLPTSTDTQYF. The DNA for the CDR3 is TGTGCCAGCAGTTTACCTACCAGCACAGATACGCAGTATTTT.